This T cell receptor (beta chain) originates from a study of T-cell reconstitution after alpha-beta-depleted transplantation in children (dated by TCRdb to about 2016). About the study as a whole: T-cell immune reconstitution after TCRalphabeta/CD19-depleted allogeneic hematopoietic cell transplantation in children was quantitatively tracked in the study by means of TCR repertoire profiling.

Libraries came from PCR. TCRdb lists the instrument as Illumina HiSeq 2500. TCR libraries were prepared with molecular barcoding, using unique molecular identifiers to normalize TCRbeta repertoire quantification. Using fastp trimming at Q25 and MiXCR clonotype assembly, TCRdb reanalyzed the public sequencing data and kept in-frame beta chains. Every entry covers one CDR3 protein and lists the most common genes and DNA from its rows. This sample is represented by about 360,000 distinct CDR3 sequences; roughly 14% of them were singletons. 3.5% to 4.5% of the sample is held by the ten biggest clonotypes. A few counts support this clonotype. Its antigen target is currently unknown. Per-nucleotide qualities are absent, and no much larger clonotype sits a single base away. Including cysteine and phenylalanine, the CDR3 has 15 amino acids. Just the 45-base CDR3 DNA is kept, in frame starting at base 1. Trimming takes 5 bases off V and 3 bases off J; junction bases not matched to a gene: 10. From a lookup of the germline V gene, CDR1 and CDR2 are SGHRS and YFSETQ.

The sequence was obtained from a human donor who donated a stem cell graft to a child with Fanconi anemia. The chain links TRBV5-1 with TRBJ1-2; the junction holds 7 bases that match TRBD1. Sequences were derived from PBMCs, sampled from the stem cell graft. Here the CDR3 is given as CASRPPGQTHYGYTF. The DNA reads as follows: TGCGCCAGCAGGCCGCCGGGACAGACCCACTATGGCTACACCTTC.